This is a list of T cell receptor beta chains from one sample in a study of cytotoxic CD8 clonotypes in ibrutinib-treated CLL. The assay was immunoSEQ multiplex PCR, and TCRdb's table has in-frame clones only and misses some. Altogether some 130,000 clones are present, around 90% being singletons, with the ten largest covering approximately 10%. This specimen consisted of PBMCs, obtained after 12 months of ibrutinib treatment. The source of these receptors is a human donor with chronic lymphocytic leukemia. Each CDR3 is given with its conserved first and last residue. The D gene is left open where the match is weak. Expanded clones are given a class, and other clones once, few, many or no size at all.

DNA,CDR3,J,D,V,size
TGTGCCAGCACCAACCGACAGGGGGCGGGCACCGGGGAGCTGTTTTTT,CASTNRQGAGTGELFF,TRBJ2-2,TRBD1,TRBV11-3,few
TGTGCCAGTACCCAAGGCCGGACAGACAAAGCTTTCTTT,CASTQGRTDKAFF,TRBJ1-1,-,TRBV19,-
TGCGCCAGCCGAGGGGCAGAAGAGACCCAGTACTTC,CASRGAEETQYF,TRBJ2-5,-,TRBV4-1,-
TGTGCCAGCAGTGAAGCGGTAGCGGGAGGGAATGAGCAGTTCTTC,CASSEAVAGGNEQFF,TRBJ2-1,TRBD2,TRBV6-1,-
TGTGCCACCAGCAGTAGGGTGGGCGAGCAGTACTTC,CATSSRVGEQYF,TRBJ2-7,-,TRBV15,-
TGTGCCATCAGTGAGGGGATAGCGGGAGTTGGGGAGACCCAGTACTTC,CAISEGIAGVGETQYF,TRBJ2-5,TRBD2,TRBV10-3,-
TGTGCCAGCTCACCGAGAGCGGGAGTAGAGACCCAGTACTTC,CASSPRAGVETQYF,TRBJ2-5,TRBD2,TRBV18,-
TGTGCTAGTGGCCGGCTCGATGCGGAGTACAATGAGCAGTTCTTC,CASGRLDAEYNEQFF,TRBJ2-1,-,TRBV12-5,once
TGTGCTAGCAGCTTAGCGGGTTTGGGGACCCAGTACTTC,CASSLAGLGTQYF,TRBJ2-5,TRBD2,TRBV7-7,-
TGTGCCAGCAGCCGTCAACTAGCGGGAGGAGGGGTTGGCGAGACCCAGTACTTC,CASSRQLAGGGVGETQYF,TRBJ2-5,TRBD2,TRBV4-2,-
TGTGCCAGCGTCGACAGGGGGTCCTTCGAGCAGTACTTC,CASVDRGSFEQYF,TRBJ2-7,TRBD1,TRBV28,-
TGTGCCAGCAGTTTCCTAGCGGGAGGCCAGAAGAATGAGCAGTTCTTC,CASSFLAGGQKNEQFF,TRBJ2-1,TRBD2,TRBV27,-
TGTGCCAGCAGCCAACTAGCGACCCCAGAGACCCAGTACTTC,CASSQLATPETQYF,TRBJ2-5,TRBD2,TRBV11-2,-
TGTGCCAGCAGTGAACCCAGTTGGGATCAGCCCCAGCATTTT,CASSEPSWDQPQHF,TRBJ1-5,-,TRBV25-1,-
TGTGCCAGCAGCGATGAAGGGACTCGCACAGATACGCAGTATTTT,CASSDEGTRTDTQYF,TRBJ2-3,-,TRBV2,-
TGTGCCAGCAGCTTGGTCGGGAACCAAGAGACCCAGTACTTC,CASSLVGNQETQYF,TRBJ2-5,-,TRBV5-4,-
TGTGCCAGCACGGACGGGGGCTTGTACGAGCAGTACTTC,CASTDGGLYEQYF,TRBJ2-7,-,TRBV28,few
TGTGCCAGTAGTTGGTCGGCAGCAACTAATGAAAAACTGTTTTTT,CASSWSAATNEKLFF,TRBJ1-4,-,TRBV19,-
TGTGCCAGCAGCTTAGGTCCCCCAGGGGGCAATAGCAATCAGCCCCAGCATTTT,CASSLGPPGGNSNQPQHF,TRBJ1-5,TRBD1,TRBV7-2,-
TGTGCCAGCAGCTTCGGTATATACTACGAGCAGTACTTC,CASSFGIYYEQYF,TRBJ2-7,-,TRBV7-2,-
TGCGCCAGCAGCTTCGGGACAACGGAGACCGGGGAGCTGTTTTTT,CASSFGTTETGELFF,TRBJ2-2,-,TRBV5-1,-
TGCGCCAGCAGCCGACTAGCGGAGAACACCGGGGAGCTGTTTTTT,CASSRLAENTGELFF,TRBJ2-2,TRBD2,TRBV4-3,-
TGTGCCAGCAGCTTAGAGGCAGGGAGGCAGTTCTTC,CASSLEAGRQFF,TRBJ2-1,-,TRBV7-6,-
TGCAGCGCCTCAGGAGGCGAACTAAAGGGCTACACCTTC,CSASGGELKGYTF,TRBJ1-2,-,TRBV29-1,-
TGTGCCAGCTCACCACGGCTTACAGATACGCAGTATTTT,CASSPRLTDTQYF,TRBJ2-3,-,TRBV18,-
TGTGCCAGCAGTGAAGAACGACTAGCGCGGCAGTTCTTC,CASSEERLARQFF,TRBJ2-1,TRBD2,TRBV2,-
TGTGCCAGTAGTATGTTCGGAGCGTTCAATGAGCAGTTCTTC,CASSMFGAFNEQFF,TRBJ2-1,-,TRBV19,-
TGTGCCAGCATTATCGCTACCTTCACAGATACGCAGTATTTT,CASIIATFTDTQYF,TRBJ2-3,-,TRBV2,few
TGCAGTGCTAGTCCGGGAGAGACCCAGTACTTC,CSASPGETQYF,TRBJ2-5,-,TRBV20-1,-
TGTGCCAGCTCACCAATAGTACAGGGGGGCTTTCGCATGTACTTC,CASSPIVQGGFRMYF,TRBJ2-7,TRBD1,TRBV18,-
TGTGCCAGCAGCCCGACAGGAGGAGGAGGCATGAACACTGAAGCTTTCTTT,CASSPTGGGGMNTEAFF,TRBJ1-1,-,TRBV7-3,-
TGTGCCAGCACCCAGCGGACGGTCCAAGAGACCCAGTACTTC,CASTQRTVQETQYF,TRBJ2-5,-,TRBV28,-
TGTGCCAGTAGTATAAGTGACAGTCTATCAGATACGCAGTATTTT,CASSISDSLSDTQYF,TRBJ2-3,-,TRBV19,-
TGTGCCAGCAGCTTATTTCTCGGAAATCAGCCCCAGCATTTT,CASSLFLGNQPQHF,TRBJ1-5,-,TRBV7-2,-
TGCGCCAGCAGTCTACACGATCCTCCGAGCTCCTACGAGCAGTACTTC,CASSLHDPPSSYEQYF,TRBJ2-7,-,TRBV5-1,-
TGCGCCAGCAGCTTATTAGCGGGAGATACCGGGGAGCTGTTTTTT,CASSLLAGDTGELFF,TRBJ2-2,TRBD2,TRBV5-1,-
TGTGCCAGCAGCCAAGCGGGGCAGGGCGTAAGGGGCTACACCTTC,CASSQAGQGVRGYTF,TRBJ1-2,-,TRBV13,-
TGTGCCAGCAGCGTAGCAATTCAGGGGTTAGGAGGAGATGGCTACACCTTC,CASSVAIQGLGGDGYTF,TRBJ1-2,-,TRBV9,-
TGTGCCAGTAGTGACCCCTCCTACGAGCAGTACTTC,CASSDPSYEQYF,TRBJ2-7,-,TRBV19,-
TGTGCCAGCAGCTTAGCTTGGGGAACAGATACGCAGTATTTT,CASSLAWGTDTQYF,TRBJ2-3,-,TRBV7-2,-
TGTGCCACCAGCAGAGGACAGTACAATGAGCAGTTCTTC,CATSRGQYNEQFF,TRBJ2-1,-,TRBV15,-
TGCAGCGTTGAAAGGTCGTCCGAGGGGACTTTCTTT,CSVERSSEGTFF,TRBJ1-1,-,TRBV29-1,-
TGTGCCAGCAGAGCCGACCAGCCCCAGCATTTT,CASRADQPQHF,TRBJ1-5,-,TRBV6-5,-
TGTGCCACGACAGGGGGGGGACTATTT,CATTGGGLF,TRBJ2-2,TRBD1,TRBV2,-